These 2 T cell receptor beta chains share one sample of origin, sequenced in a study. MiXCR was run by TCRdb on the 5' RACE reads, yielding one entry per CDR3 protein. Among tens of thousands of distinct CDR3 sequences listed, 25% to 30% were seen once. Sequenced material: tumor-infiltrating memory CD4+ T cells sorted from the breast tumor. This sample's subset: memory CD4+ T cells, CD4+CD45RO+CD25-. The receptors derive from a female donor with breast cancer.

The chain has TRBV6-5 and TRBJ2-7; a possible D gene is TRBD1 (6 bases). CDR1 MNHEY and CDR2 SVGAGI come from the germline V gene. Trimming removed 4 bases at V and 6 bases at J, with 13 bases between. The CDR3 extends over 13 amino acids. The CDR3 here is CASSLAGVGEQYF. Here the CDR3 DNA reads TGTGCCAGCAGTTTGGCAGGGGTTGGCGAGCAGTACTTC.

The chain combines TRBV4-1 with TRBJ2-1, with 15 bases that match TRBD2. The V gene end was trimmed by 6 bases and the J gene end by 9 bases; junction bases not matched to a gene: 0. Germline V gene sequence: CDR1 MGHRA, CDR2 YSYEKL. The CDR3 spans 13 residues. The CDR3 DNA reads TGCGCCAGCAGGGGACTAGCGGGAGGTGAGCAGTTCTTC. Amino acid sequence: CASRGLAGGEQFF.